The rows below give T cell receptor beta chains drawn from one sample of a study of T cell responses to AZD1222 COVID-19 vaccine. Method: immunoSEQ multiplex PCR; TCRdb's copy keeps in-frame clones and lacks some. Among about 160,000 clones listed, around 90% were seen once. The sample here was peripheral blood, taken on day 0 of MenACWY control vaccination. The source of these receptors is an adult in good health. Each CDR3 is given with its conserved first and last residue. Each record gives: clone size, D gene, J gene, V gene, CDR3 DNA, CDR3 protein. The D gene is left open where the match is weak. The size of a clone is reported for some rows only, either as once, few or many, or as a class for expanded clones.

abundance: -; d_gene: TRBD1; j_gene: TRBJ2-3; v_gene: TRBV6-1; CDR3nt: TGTGCCAGCAGTGAACGGGACAGGTATACAGATACGCAGTATTTT; CDR3aa: CASSERDRYTDTQYF
abundance: -; d_gene: -; j_gene: TRBJ1-1; v_gene: TRBV6-5; CDR3nt: TGTGCCAGCAGTTACAATCCGAGGGGGACTGAAGCTTTCTTT; CDR3aa: CASSYNPRGTEAFF
abundance: -; d_gene: -; j_gene: TRBJ1-2; v_gene: TRBV25-1; CDR3nt: TGTGCCAGCAGTGACTCTGGCCCAGTTGGCTACACCTTC; CDR3aa: CASSDSGPVGYTF
abundance: -; d_gene: -; j_gene: TRBJ2-7; v_gene: TRBV7-2; CDR3nt: TGTGCCAGCATCGGGAGGAGCGCCCGGGGGCACGAGCAGTACTTC; CDR3aa: CASIGRSARGHEQYF
abundance: -; d_gene: -; j_gene: TRBJ1-2; v_gene: TRBV5-6; CDR3nt: TGTGCCAGCAGCGTGGGACGGACCTATGGCTACACCTTC; CDR3aa: CASSVGRTYGYTF
abundance: -; d_gene: -; j_gene: TRBJ2-5; v_gene: TRBV18; CDR3nt: TGTGCCAGCTCACCAGGAGGGCAAGAGACCCAGTACTTC; CDR3aa: CASSPGGQETQYF
abundance: once; d_gene: TRBD1; j_gene: TRBJ2-5; v_gene: TRBV12-3/TRBV12-4; CDR3nt: TGTGCCAGCAGTAGACAGGGCCAAGAGACCCAGTACTTC; CDR3aa: CASSRQGQETQYF
abundance: -; d_gene: -; j_gene: TRBJ2-7; v_gene: TRBV30; CDR3nt: TGTGCCTGTGGACAGCTGGGCTCCTACGAGCAGTACTTC; CDR3aa: CACGQLGSYEQYF
abundance: -; d_gene: -; j_gene: TRBJ1-2; v_gene: TRBV30; CDR3nt: TGTGCCTGGATCCCTTCCCCAGGAGGAATCGGCATAGGCTACACCTTC; CDR3aa: CAWIPSPGGIGIGYTF
abundance: -; d_gene: TRBD1; j_gene: TRBJ1-3; v_gene: TRBV19; CDR3nt: TGTGCCAGTAGTAGGGGGACAGGGCCCCAGACCATATATTTT; CDR3aa: CASSRGTGPQTIYF
abundance: -; d_gene: -; j_gene: TRBJ1-4; v_gene: TRBV5-6; CDR3nt: TGTGCCAGCAGCTTGGCAGGGACCAATGAAAAACTGTTTTTT; CDR3aa: CASSLAGTNEKLFF
abundance: -; d_gene: -; j_gene: TRBJ1-5; v_gene: TRBV29-1; CDR3nt: TGCAGCGCCGGGCAGGACCATCAGCCCCAGCATTTT; CDR3aa: CSAGQDHQPQHF
abundance: -; d_gene: TRBD1; j_gene: TRBJ1-5; v_gene: TRBV7-2; CDR3nt: TGTGCCAGCAGCTTAGGGGACAGGGGTAGGGGCAATCAGCCCCAGCATTTT; CDR3aa: CASSLGDRGRGNQPQHF
abundance: -; d_gene: -; j_gene: TRBJ2-7; v_gene: TRBV9; CDR3nt: TGTGCCAGCAGCGTTGCTACAGGCACCTACGAGCAGTACTTC; CDR3aa: CASSVATGTYEQYF
abundance: once; d_gene: TRBD2; j_gene: TRBJ2-1; v_gene: TRBV27; CDR3nt: TGTGCCAGCTCTGGACTAGCGGGGACGAATGAGCAGTTCTTC; CDR3aa: CASSGLAGTNEQFF
abundance: -; d_gene: -; j_gene: TRBJ2-7; v_gene: TRBV5-5; CDR3nt: TGTGCCAGCAGCTTGGCCGGGGGCTCCAACTTC; CDR3aa: CASSLAGGSNF
abundance: -; d_gene: TRBD2; j_gene: TRBJ2-7; v_gene: TRBV11-3; CDR3nt: TGTGCCAGCAGCTTAGCTTCTAGCGGTGCCTACGAGCAGTACTTC; CDR3aa: CASSLASSGAYEQYF
abundance: -; d_gene: -; j_gene: TRBJ1-5; v_gene: TRBV12-5; CDR3nt: TGTGCTAGTGGTTTGGTAAACGTGCACCTGAGCAGCAATCAGCCCCAGCATTTT; CDR3aa: CASGLVNVHLSSNQPQHF
abundance: -; d_gene: -; j_gene: TRBJ2-7; v_gene: TRBV5-1; CDR3nt: TGCGCCAGCAGGTCCACCGGGACGACCACCTACGAGCAGTACTTC; CDR3aa: CASRSTGTTTYEQYF
abundance: once; d_gene: -; j_gene: TRBJ2-7; v_gene: TRBV11-2; CDR3nt: TGTGCCAGCAGCCCCGCCGGGGTTAGGACCTACGAGCAGTACTTC; CDR3aa: CASSPAGVRTYEQYF
abundance: -; d_gene: -; j_gene: TRBJ2-3; v_gene: TRBV29-1; CDR3nt: TGCAGCGTTGCTAGTGGGGGAACTAGCACAGATACGCAGTATTTT; CDR3aa: CSVASGGTSTDTQYF
abundance: -; d_gene: -; j_gene: TRBJ1-2; v_gene: TRBV27; CDR3nt: TGTGCCAGCAGTTTTTGGGGCACCGGGGGTGGCTACACCTTC; CDR3aa: CASSFWGTGGGYTF
abundance: few; d_gene: -; j_gene: TRBJ1-6; v_gene: TRBV28; CDR3nt: TGTGCCAGCAGTTACGGACAGAGCAGTTCACCCCTCCACTTT; CDR3aa: CASSYGQSSSPLHF
abundance: -; d_gene: TRBD1; j_gene: TRBJ1-4; v_gene: TRBV7-6; CDR3nt: TGTGCCAGCAGCTTAGAGGGGGGACAGGGGCGCGGAAAACTGTTTTTT; CDR3aa: CASSLEGGQGRGKLFF
abundance: -; d_gene: -; j_gene: TRBJ1-4; v_gene: TRBV24-1; CDR3nt: TGTGCCACCAGTGATTCCCGGCATAATGAAAAACTGTTTTTT; CDR3aa: CATSDSRHNEKLFF
abundance: -; d_gene: TRBD1; j_gene: TRBJ2-7; v_gene: TRBV9; CDR3nt: TGTGCCAGCAGCTTGGGACAGGGGGTCGGCGAGCAGTACTTC; CDR3aa: CASSLGQGVGEQYF
abundance: -; d_gene: TRBD1; j_gene: TRBJ1-4; v_gene: TRBV6-1; CDR3nt: TGTGCCAGCAGTGAACAGAGGGGACAGGCGAATGAAAAACTGTTTTTT; CDR3aa: CASSEQRGQANEKLFF
abundance: -; d_gene: -; j_gene: TRBJ1-2; v_gene: TRBV12-3/TRBV12-4; CDR3nt: TGTGCCAGCAGTTCCACGTTGGCCTATGGCTACACCTTC; CDR3aa: CASSSTLAYGYTF
abundance: -; d_gene: -; j_gene: TRBJ2-7; v_gene: TRBV5-1; CDR3nt: TGCGCCAGCAGCTTGGACGGGGACCGTTCCTCCGAGCAGTACTTC; CDR3aa: CASSLDGDRSSEQYF
abundance: once; d_gene: -; j_gene: TRBJ1-2; v_gene: TRBV11-3; CDR3nt: TGTGCCAGCAGGGCCGCGCATTGGGATGGCTACACCTTC; CDR3aa: CASRAAHWDGYTF
abundance: -; d_gene: -; j_gene: TRBJ1-2; v_gene: TRBV7-9; CDR3nt: TGTGCCAGCAGCTTAGGGACGGACTATGGCTACACCTTC; CDR3aa: CASSLGTDYGYTF
abundance: -; d_gene: -; j_gene: TRBJ1-1; v_gene: TRBV27; CDR3nt: TGTGCCAGCAGTCAAGGCAGAACTGAAGCTTTCTTT; CDR3aa: CASSQGRTEAFF
abundance: few; d_gene: TRBD2; j_gene: TRBJ2-5; v_gene: TRBV15; CDR3nt: TGTGCCACCAGCATCTTAGCGGGAGGGAACCAAGAGACCCAGTACTTC; CDR3aa: CATSILAGGNQETQYF
abundance: -; d_gene: -; j_gene: TRBJ1-1; v_gene: TRBV24-1; CDR3nt: TGTGCCACCAGTGGTGTTGCCGGGGGGGATACTGAAGCTTTCTTT; CDR3aa: CATSGVAGGDTEAFF
abundance: -; d_gene: TRBD2; j_gene: TRBJ2-3; v_gene: TRBV19; CDR3nt: TGTGCCAGTAGTTACCACCAAGCGGGAGGGGCAACAGATACGCAGTATTTT; CDR3aa: CASSYHQAGGATDTQYF
abundance: -; d_gene: TRBD1; j_gene: TRBJ1-2; v_gene: TRBV3-1/TRBV3-2; CDR3nt: TGTGCCAGCAGCCTAGGACAGGGTCAAGGCTACACCTTC; CDR3aa: CASSLGQGQGYTF
abundance: -; d_gene: -; j_gene: TRBJ2-2; v_gene: TRBV5-6; CDR3nt: TGTGCCAGCAGCTTGGGAGGGTCAGGAACCGGGGAGCTGTTTTTT; CDR3aa: CASSLGGSGTGELFF
abundance: -; d_gene: -; j_gene: TRBJ2-5; v_gene: TRBV7-3; CDR3nt: TGTGCCAGCAGCCTCCCCGGGCGCCAAGAGACCCAGTACTTC; CDR3aa: CASSLPGRQETQYF
abundance: once; d_gene: -; j_gene: TRBJ2-7; v_gene: TRBV27; CDR3nt: TGTGCCAGCAGTTTCCGGGACCCCAGATACTACGAGCAGTACTTC; CDR3aa: CASSFRDPRYYEQYF
abundance: -; d_gene: -; j_gene: TRBJ2-1; v_gene: TRBV19; CDR3nt: TGTGCCAGTCGGACGGAGATCTACAATGAGCAGTTCTTC; CDR3aa: CASRTEIYNEQFF
abundance: -; d_gene: TRBD1; j_gene: TRBJ2-4; v_gene: TRBV19; CDR3nt: TGTGCCAGTAGTAAAACAGGGGTGGGAAACATTCAGTACTTC; CDR3aa: CASSKTGVGNIQYF
abundance: -; d_gene: -; j_gene: TRBJ1-6; v_gene: TRBV27; CDR3nt: TGTGCCAGCAGGGTTCTCCTCGGTTTGAATTCACCCCTCCACTTT; CDR3aa: CASRVLLGLNSPLHF
abundance: -; d_gene: -; j_gene: TRBJ2-7; v_gene: TRBV10-2; CDR3nt: TGCGCCAGCACCCCTAGACTTTCCTCCTACGAGCAGTACTTC; CDR3aa: CASTPRLSSYEQYF
abundance: -; d_gene: TRBD2; j_gene: TRBJ2-1; v_gene: TRBV5-6; CDR3nt: TGTGCCAGCAGCTTGGGGACTAGCGTCAATGAGCAGTTCTTC; CDR3aa: CASSLGTSVNEQFF
abundance: -; d_gene: TRBD1; j_gene: TRBJ1-5; v_gene: TRBV2; CDR3nt: TGTGCCAGCAGAGGACAGGCGGGGACCGTAGGCAATCAGCCCCAGCATTTT; CDR3aa: CASRGQAGTVGNQPQHF
abundance: -; d_gene: TRBD1; j_gene: TRBJ2-7; v_gene: TRBV5-8; CDR3nt: TGTGCCAGCAGTCTCAAGGGGGCTTACGAGCAGTACTTC; CDR3aa: CASSLKGAYEQYF
abundance: -; d_gene: TRBD1; j_gene: TRBJ2-6; v_gene: TRBV6-2/TRBV6-3; CDR3nt: TGTGCCAGCAGTCAGGACAGGTCCGGGGCCAACGTCCTGACTTTC; CDR3aa: CASSQDRSGANVLTF
abundance: -; d_gene: -; j_gene: TRBJ1-1; v_gene: TRBV7-2; CDR3nt: TGTGCCAGCAGCAAAGGCTCGTACTTGAACACTGAAGCTTTCTTT; CDR3aa: CASSKGSYLNTEAFF
abundance: -; d_gene: -; j_gene: TRBJ1-3; v_gene: TRBV7-9; CDR3nt: TGTGCCAGCAGCTTAGAAAATCAGGGAAACACCATATATTTT; CDR3aa: CASSLENQGNTIYF
abundance: -; d_gene: TRBD2; j_gene: TRBJ2-2; v_gene: TRBV5-1; CDR3nt: TGCGCCAGCAGCTTCGCGGGAGGCCCCGGGGAGCTGTTTTTT; CDR3aa: CASSFAGGPGELFF
abundance: -; d_gene: TRBD2; j_gene: TRBJ2-1; v_gene: TRBV7-2; CDR3nt: TGTGCCAGCAGCCCCGGACTGGGACTAGCGGGAGATACTGAGCAGTTCTTC; CDR3aa: CASSPGLGLAGDTEQFF
abundance: -; d_gene: -; j_gene: TRBJ1-4; v_gene: TRBV18; CDR3nt: TGTGCCAGCTCACCGGAGGCGATGGGGGTGGAAGAAAAACTGTTTTTT; CDR3aa: CASSPEAMGVEEKLFF
abundance: -; d_gene: TRBD1; j_gene: TRBJ1-2; v_gene: TRBV28; CDR3nt: TGTGCCAGCAAGCAGTACGTCTCGACAGGGGGTGGCTACACCTTC; CDR3aa: CASKQYVSTGGGYTF
abundance: -; d_gene: -; j_gene: TRBJ1-1; v_gene: TRBV3-1/TRBV3-2; CDR3nt: TGTGCCAGCAGTCGAGGACAGTCGAACACTGAAGCTTTCTTT; CDR3aa: CASSRGQSNTEAFF
abundance: once; d_gene: TRBD2; j_gene: TRBJ2-7; v_gene: TRBV13; CDR3nt: TGTGCCAGCAGCACTAGGACTAGCGGAGGCTACGAGCAGTACTTC; CDR3aa: CASSTRTSGGYEQYF